Below, one T cell receptor beta chain is given with its context. Its specificity is unknown. The data are from a study of cytomegalovirus exposure and HLA in healthy donors. Vbeta (60) and Jbeta (13) primers were used in the PCR. Using immunoSEQ multiplex PCR, the repertoire was profiled, and TCRdb retains in-frame clones only, with some absent. The table has under 150,000 clones, around 81% seen once. Germline CDR1 and CDR2: GTSNPN and SVGIG (reference sequence). CDR3 length: 11 amino acids. Whole-study results and caveats: Available immune exposure information covered CMV serostatus only. Exclusion applied to some V segments, including TRBV6-2 and TRBV6-3, as they were indistinguishable. Apparent HLA restriction characterized most CMV-associated TCR beta chains in a later analysis.

The clonotype was recovered from a male donor in good health and CMV-seronegative. V usage is TRBV30 and J usage is TRBJ2-5, with TRBD2 as a possible D gene (5 bases). The better agreement between TRBJ2-7 and the DNA end casts doubt on the J call. What was sequenced was PBMCs. This chain's CDR3 is CAWGSSYEQYF. The CDR3 DNA follows: TGTGCCTGGGGGAGCTCCTACGAGCAGTACTTC.